The present entry profiles one T cell receptor beta chain with its context. Its specificity is not known. The data stem from a study of CD8+ T cells in alopecia areata. Researchers picked out CD4+ and CD8+ T cells from PBMCs by sorting. Points from the study as a whole: Researchers report lesional scalp, most notably alopecia totalis/universalis, outstripped normal scalp in clonality. Normal skin's resident alphabeta T cells are also sequenced in scalp samples.

Isolated RNA was reverse transcribed into cDNA used as the sequencing template. Clones were read by immunoSEQ multiplex PCR, and TCRdb kept only the in-frame ones, dropping some. The sample records roughly 100,000 clones, 55% being singletons. This CDR3 comprises 15 residues. Trimming pared 0 bases from V and 4 bases from J, leaving 12 bases between. Germline V gene lookup returns CDR1 MRHNA and CDR2 SNTAGT. V and J are TRBV6-4 and TRBJ1-2; weak D call: TRBD1 (6 bases). This TCR derives from a human donor in good health. The sample consisted of CD4+ T cells sorted from blood. In nucleotides, the CDR3 is TGTGCCAGCAGTGACTCATCCAGGGGCGGCTATGGCTACACCTTC. Encoded protein: CASSDSSRGGYGYTF.